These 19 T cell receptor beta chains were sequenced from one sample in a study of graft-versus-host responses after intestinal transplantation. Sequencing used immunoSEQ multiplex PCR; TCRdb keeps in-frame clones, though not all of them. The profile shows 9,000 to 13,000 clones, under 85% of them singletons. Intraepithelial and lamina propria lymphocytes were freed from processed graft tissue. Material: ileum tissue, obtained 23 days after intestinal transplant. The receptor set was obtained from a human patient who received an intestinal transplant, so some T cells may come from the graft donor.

The CDR3 is CASSDSPTSGSAQYF. For the CDR3, the DNA is TGTGCCAGCAGTGACTCACCGACTAGCGGGTCTGCGCAGTATTTT. The rearrangement joins TRBV6-4 to TRBJ2-3; 10 positions match TRBD2. Germline V lookup: CDR1 MRHNA, CDR2 SNTAGT. J was trimmed by 10 bases and V by 0 bases; bases with no gene match: 7. The CDR3 totals 15 residues.

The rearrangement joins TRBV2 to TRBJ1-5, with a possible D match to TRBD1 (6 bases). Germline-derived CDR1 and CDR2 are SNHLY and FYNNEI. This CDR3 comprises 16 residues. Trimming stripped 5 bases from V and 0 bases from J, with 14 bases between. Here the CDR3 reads CASSLIRTVSNQPQHF. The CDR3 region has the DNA TGTGCCAGCAGTCTAATACGGACAGTTAGCAATCAGCCCCAGCATTTT.

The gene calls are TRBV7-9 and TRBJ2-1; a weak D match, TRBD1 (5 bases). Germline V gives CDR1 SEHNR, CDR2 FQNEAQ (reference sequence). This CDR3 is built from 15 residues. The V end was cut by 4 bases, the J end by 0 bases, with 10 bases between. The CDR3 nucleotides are TGTGCCAGCAGCTCAGGGTCTAGCTCCTACAATGAGCAGTTCTTC. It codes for CASSSGSSSYNEQFF. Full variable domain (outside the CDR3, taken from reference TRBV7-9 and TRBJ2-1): DTGVSQNPRHKITKRGQNVTFRCDPISEHNRLYWYRQTLGQGPEFLTYFQNEAQLEKSRLLSDRFSAERPKGSFSTLEIQRTEQGDSAMYLCASSSGSSSYNEQFFGPGTRLTVL.

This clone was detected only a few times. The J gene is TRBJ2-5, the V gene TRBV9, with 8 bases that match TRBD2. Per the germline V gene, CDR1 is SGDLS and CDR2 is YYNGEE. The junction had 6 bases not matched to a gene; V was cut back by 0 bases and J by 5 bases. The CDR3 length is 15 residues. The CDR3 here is CASSVAGTGGETQYF. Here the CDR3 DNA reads TGTGCCAGCAGCGTAGCAGGAACGGGGGGGGAGACCCAGTACTTC.

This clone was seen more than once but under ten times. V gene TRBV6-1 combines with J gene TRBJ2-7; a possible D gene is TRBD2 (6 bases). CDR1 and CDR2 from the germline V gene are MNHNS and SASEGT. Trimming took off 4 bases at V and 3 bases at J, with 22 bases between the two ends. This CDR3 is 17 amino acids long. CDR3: CASSGNRFRECYYEQYF. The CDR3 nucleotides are TGTGCCAGCAGTGGCAACCGTTTCCGGGAGTGCTACTACGAGCAGTACTTC.

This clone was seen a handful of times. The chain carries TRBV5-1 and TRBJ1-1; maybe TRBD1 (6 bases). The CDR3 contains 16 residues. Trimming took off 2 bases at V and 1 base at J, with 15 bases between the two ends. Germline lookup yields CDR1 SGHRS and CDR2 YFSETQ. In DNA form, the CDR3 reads TGCGCCAGCAGCTTAAAACAGGGACCACAGAACACTGAAGCTTTCTTT. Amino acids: CASSLKQGPQNTEAFF.

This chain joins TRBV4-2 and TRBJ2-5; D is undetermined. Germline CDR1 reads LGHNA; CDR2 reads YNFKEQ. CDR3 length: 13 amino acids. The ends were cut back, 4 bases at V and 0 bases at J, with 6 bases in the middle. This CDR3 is CASSRPYQETQYF. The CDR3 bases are TGTGCCAGCAGCCGTCCGTACCAAGAGACCCAGTACTTC.

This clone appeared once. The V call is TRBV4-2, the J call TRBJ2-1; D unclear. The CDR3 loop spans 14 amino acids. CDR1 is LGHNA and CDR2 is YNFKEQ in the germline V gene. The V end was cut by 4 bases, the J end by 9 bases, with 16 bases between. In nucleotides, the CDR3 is TGTGCCAGCAGCCCCCGCCAGGTTACGGGTGAGCAGTTCTTC. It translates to CASSPRQVTGEQFF.

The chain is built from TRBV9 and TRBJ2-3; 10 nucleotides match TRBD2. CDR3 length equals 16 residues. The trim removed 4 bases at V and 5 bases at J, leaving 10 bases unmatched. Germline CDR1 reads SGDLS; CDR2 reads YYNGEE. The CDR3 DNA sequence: TGTGCCAGCAGCCCCAATAGCGGGGGGACGGGAGATACGCAGTATTTT. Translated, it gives CASSPNSGGTGDTQYF.

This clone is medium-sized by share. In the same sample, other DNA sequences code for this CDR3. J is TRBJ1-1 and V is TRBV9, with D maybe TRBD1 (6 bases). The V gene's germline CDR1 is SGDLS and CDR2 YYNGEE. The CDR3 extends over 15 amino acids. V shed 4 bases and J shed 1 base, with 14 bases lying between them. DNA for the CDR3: TGTGCCAGCAGCCCTCGAGGGGGGGGGAACACTGAAGCTTTCTTT. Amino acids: CASSPRGGGNTEAFF.

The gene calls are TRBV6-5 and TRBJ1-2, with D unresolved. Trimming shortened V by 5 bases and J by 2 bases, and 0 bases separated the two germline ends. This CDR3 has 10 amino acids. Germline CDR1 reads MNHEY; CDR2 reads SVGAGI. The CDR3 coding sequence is TGTGCCAGCAGTAACTATGGCTACACCTTC. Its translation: CASSNYGYTF.

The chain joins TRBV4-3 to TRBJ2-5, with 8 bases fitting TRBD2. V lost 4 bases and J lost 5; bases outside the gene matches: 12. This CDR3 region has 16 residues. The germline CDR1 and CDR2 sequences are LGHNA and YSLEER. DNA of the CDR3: TGCGCCAGCAGCCCATGGGGAGCGGGAGAAGAGGAGACCCAGTACTTC. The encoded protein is CASSPWGAGEEETQYF.

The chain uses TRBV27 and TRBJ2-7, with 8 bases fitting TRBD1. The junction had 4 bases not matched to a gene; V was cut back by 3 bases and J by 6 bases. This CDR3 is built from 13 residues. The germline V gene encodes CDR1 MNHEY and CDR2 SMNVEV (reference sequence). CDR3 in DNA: TGTGCCAGCAGTTTTTCAGGGGGCTTCGAGCAGTACTTC. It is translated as CASSFSGGFEQYF.

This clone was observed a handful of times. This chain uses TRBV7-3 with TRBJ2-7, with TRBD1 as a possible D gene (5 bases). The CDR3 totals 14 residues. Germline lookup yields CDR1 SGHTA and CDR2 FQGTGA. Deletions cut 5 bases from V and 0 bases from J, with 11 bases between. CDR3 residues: CASSLTTASYEQYF. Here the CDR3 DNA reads TGTGCCAGCAGCCTGACGACAGCCTCCTACGAGCAGTACTTC.

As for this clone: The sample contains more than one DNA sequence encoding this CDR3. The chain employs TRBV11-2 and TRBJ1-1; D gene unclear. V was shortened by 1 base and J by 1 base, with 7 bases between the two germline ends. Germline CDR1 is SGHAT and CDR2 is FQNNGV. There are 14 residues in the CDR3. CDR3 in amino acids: CASSLGVGNTEAFF. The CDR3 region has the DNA TGTGCCAGCAGCTTAGGCGTGGGGAACACTGAAGCTTTCTTT.

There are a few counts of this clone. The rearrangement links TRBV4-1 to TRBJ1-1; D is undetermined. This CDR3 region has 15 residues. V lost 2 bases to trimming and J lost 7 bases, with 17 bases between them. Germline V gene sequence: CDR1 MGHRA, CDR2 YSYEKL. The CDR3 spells CASSQFLNGRYEAFF. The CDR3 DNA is TGCGCCAGCAGCCAATTCCTCAACGGACGGTATGAAGCTTTCTTT.

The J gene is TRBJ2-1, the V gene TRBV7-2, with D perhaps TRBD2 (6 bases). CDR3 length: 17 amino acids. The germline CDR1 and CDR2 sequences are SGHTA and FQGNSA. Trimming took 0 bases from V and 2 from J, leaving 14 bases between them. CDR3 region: CASSLAGLARPYNEQFF. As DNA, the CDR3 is TGTGCCAGCAGCTTAGCAGGGCTAGCGCGCCCCTACAATGAGCAGTTCTTC. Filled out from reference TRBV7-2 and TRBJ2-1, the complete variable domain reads GAGVSQSPSNKVTEKGKDVELRCDPISGHTALYWYRQSLGQGLEFLIYFQGNSAPDKSGLPSDRFSAERTGGSVSTLTIQRTQQEDSAVYLCASSLAGLARPYNEQFFGPGTRLTVL.

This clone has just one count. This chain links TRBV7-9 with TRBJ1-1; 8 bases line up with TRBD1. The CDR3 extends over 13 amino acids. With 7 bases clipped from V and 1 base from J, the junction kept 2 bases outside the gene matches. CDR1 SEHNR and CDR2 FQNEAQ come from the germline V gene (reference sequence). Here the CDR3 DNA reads TGTGCCAGCACAGGGGGCTGGAACACTGAAGCTTTCTTT. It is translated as CASTGGWNTEAFF.

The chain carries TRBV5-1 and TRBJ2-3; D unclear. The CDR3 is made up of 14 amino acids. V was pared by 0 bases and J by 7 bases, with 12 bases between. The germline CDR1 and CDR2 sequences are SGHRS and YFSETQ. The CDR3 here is CASSLGMSAHTQYF. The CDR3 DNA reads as TGCGCCAGCAGCTTGGGTATGTCAGCCCATACGCAGTATTTT.